This TCR beta chain was documented in a study of control samples from healthy donors and cancer patients. Method: immunoSEQ multiplex PCR; TCRdb's copy keeps in-frame clones and lacks some. The table has 100,000 to 150,000 clones, about 91% seen once; the top ten hold more than 6.5%. The CDR3 has 16 residues. Losses at the gene ends were 4 bases for V and 0 bases for J; bases not matched to a gene: 6. Germline-derived CDR1 and CDR2 are MGHRA and YSYEKL. Sequenced sample: blood. The V gene is TRBV4-1, the J gene TRBJ2-7, with TRBD1 identical over 10 bases. The origin of this receptor is a man younger than 30 in good health. For the CDR3, the DNA is TGCGCCAGCAGCCGTGCGGACAGGGGGAGCTCCTACGAGCAGTACTTC. This translates into CASSRADRGSSYEQYF.